These 14 T cell receptor beta chains came from one sample sequenced in a study of molecular identifiers for immune sequencing clone quantification (dated by TCRdb to the late 2010s). Libraries were constructed by PCR. Sequencing was carried out with a NextSeq 500. TCRdb trimmed public reads at Q25 via fastp, called clones via MiXCR and kept in-frame beta chains. Every entry covers one CDR3 protein and lists the most common genes and DNA from its rows. The table for this sample lists about 320,000 distinct CDR3 sequences; roughly 24% of them were counted only once. Jointly, the top ten make up about 0.73% of the sample. The sequenced sample consisted of naive CD8+ T cells from blood, with Jurkat cell RNA spiked in. Read against the paper, the sample's cell subset or site label means: FACS-sorted CD8+CD4-CCR7+CD45RA+ naive T cells. The source is a human donor in good health. Some libraries in this study had Jurkat cell RNA spiked in.

This clonotype was seen a few times. Being one base from a much bigger clone, this may be a read error. This chain's CDR3 is CAGSQLGNTEAFF. Here the CDR3 DNA reads TGCGCCGGCAGCCAGTTGGGGAACACTGAAGCTTTCTTT. V gene TRBV4-1 combines with J gene TRBJ1-1; D is ambiguous. The germline V gene has CDR1 MGHRA and CDR2 YSYEKL. The CDR3 totals 13 residues.

This clonotype was picked up many times. V gene TRBV5-1 combines with J gene TRBJ2-3; no clear D gene. V was shortened by 5 bases and J by 6 bases, with 10 bases between the two germline ends. CDR1 and CDR2 from the germline V gene are SGHRS and YFSETQ. This CDR3 region has 12 residues. The CDR3 protein is CASRRVADTQYF. The CDR3 DNA reads TGCGCCAGCAGACGGGTCGCGGATACGCAGTATTTT. Combining the CDR3 with reference TRBV5-1 and TRBJ2-3 gives the whole variable domain KAGVTQTPRYLIKTRGQQVTLSCSPISGHRSVSWYQQTPGQGLQFLFEYFSETQRNKGNFPGRFSGRQFSNSRSEMNVSTLELGDSALYLCASRRVADTQYFGPGTRLTVL.

DNA for the CDR3: TGCGCCAGCAGCTTTACTAGCGGGGAACCGAACACCGGGGAGCTGTTTTTT. This codes for CASSFTSGEPNTGELFF. The chain has TRBV5-1 and TRBJ2-2; 10 nucleotides match TRBD2. The J segment lost 0 bases and the V segment lost 2 bases, leaving 4 bases of the junction unmatched. The CDR3 loop spans 17 amino acids. Germline lookup yields CDR1 SGHRS and CDR2 YFSETQ.

J is TRBJ2-5 and V is TRBV12-3 or TRBV12-4, with D perhaps given as TRBD1 or TRBD2 (5 bases each). The CDR3 runs to 14 residues. Trimming took off 10 bases at V and 1 base at J, with 16 bases between the two ends. Here the CDR3 DNA reads TGTGCCAACAGCTACCCGGGACGCCAAGAGACCCAGTACTTC. The encoded protein is CANSYPGRQETQYF.

This clonotype turned up a few times. The gene calls are TRBV14 and TRBJ2-7; D call uncertain. In germline, CDR1 is SGHDN, CDR2 FVKESK. The CDR3 spans 12 residues. V was shortened by 1 base and J by 6 bases, with 7 bases between the two germline ends. CDR3 amino acids: CASSQGRLEQYF. In DNA form, the CDR3 reads TGTGCCAGCAGCCAAGGCCGACTCGAGCAGTACTTC.

This clonotype has a count of ten or more. This sequence joins TRBV7-8 and TRBJ2-5; no firm D call. Trimming took off 5 bases at V and 1 base at J, with 8 bases between the two ends. Germline lookup yields CDR1 SGHVS and CDR2 FQNEAQ. The CDR3 extends over 13 amino acids. The CDR3 here is CASSHRTQETQYF. The DNA for the CDR3 is TGTGCCAGCAGCCACCGGACCCAAGAGACCCAGTACTTC.

The chain carries TRBV7-3 and TRBJ1-1; D possibly corresponds to TRBD1 (6 bases). The CDR3 is made up of 15 amino acids. V lost 2 bases and J lost 5, with 15 bases in between. Germline V lookup: CDR1 SGHTA, CDR2 FQGTGA. CDR3 in amino acids: CASSLGRGRGTEAFF. DNA for the CDR3: TGTGCCAGCAGCTTAGGGCGGGGGCGCGGAACTGAAGCTTTCTTT.

This chain joins TRBV7-6 and TRBJ2-5; D is perhaps TRBD1 (5 bases). The CDR3 spans 14 residues. V was shortened by 5 bases and J by 4 bases, with 14 bases between the two germline ends. Germline-derived CDR1 and CDR2 are SGHVS and FNYEAQ. The CDR3: CASSPRQPGETQYF. The CDR3 DNA reads as TGTGCCAGCAGCCCCCGACAGCCCGGAGAGACCCAGTACTTC.

The J gene is TRBJ1-1, the V gene TRBV15; 8 nucleotides align to TRBD1. Germline values: CDR1 LNHNV, CDR2 YYDKDF (reference sequence). The V gene end was trimmed by 0 bases and the J gene end by 7 bases; junction bases not matched to a gene: 7. CDR3 length: 15 residues. The CDR3 loop reads CATSRDLGTGREAFF. CDR3 nucleotide sequence: TGTGCCACCAGCAGAGATCTTGGGACAGGTCGTGAAGCTTTCTTT.

To note about this clonotype: Sequence at one end of the junction differs from germline and may be a read error. The V and J genes are TRBV12-3 or TRBV12-4 and TRBJ2-4; 9 positions agree with TRBD2. This CDR3 spans 15 amino acids. In DNA form, the CDR3 reads TGTGCGAGCAGTTCTAGCGGGGAAGCCATTATCATTCAGTACTTC. Its protein is CASSSSGEAIIIQYF.

In its sample, this clonotype was seen a few times. The rearrangement uses TRBV12-5 and TRBJ1-1; D remains ambiguous. The CDR3 spans 17 residues. In germline, CDR1 is LGHNT, CDR2 FRNRAP. The V end was cut by 0 bases, the J end by 1 base, with 15 bases between. CDR3 coding DNA: TGTGCTAGTGGTTTGGTACCATCGAGTCAGCGGAACACTGAAGCTTTCTTT. Its translation: CASGLVPSSQRNTEAFF. The whole variable domain, remainder taken from reference TRBV12-5 and TRBJ1-1, is DARVTQTPRHKVTEMGQEVTMRCQPILGHNTVFWYRQTMMQGLELLAYFRNRAPLDDSGMPKDRFSAEMPDATLATLKIQPSEPRDSAVYFCASGLVPSSQRNTEAFFGQGTRLTVV.

This clonotype has a count of ten or more. The genes are TRBV4-3 and TRBJ2-1; 15 nucleotides match TRBD2. The CDR3 consists of 17 residues. CDR1 LGHNA and CDR2 YSLEER come from the germline V gene. V dropped 0 bases and J dropped 9; count of bases not matched to a gene: 6. In DNA, the CDR3 is TGCGCCAGCAGCCAAGATTTGGGACTAGCGGGGGGTCGTGAGCAGTTCTTC. It yields the protein CASSQDLGLAGGREQFF.

The chain's CDR3 is CASSFFKSSYNEQFF. Written as DNA, the CDR3 is TGCGCCAGCAGCTTTTTCAAAAGCTCCTACAATGAGCAGTTCTTC. The genes are TRBV5-1 and TRBJ2-1; D is unclear. The germline V gene has CDR1 SGHRS and CDR2 YFSETQ. V lost 2 bases and J lost 0, with 9 bases in between. CDR3 length: 15 amino acids.

At least ten counts were recorded for this clonotype. The chain combines TRBV20-1 with TRBJ2-7, with D perhaps TRBD1 (6 bases). Per the germline V gene, CDR1 is DFQATT and CDR2 is SNEGSKA (reference sequence). This CDR3 spans 13 amino acids. The V end lost 0 bases, the J end lost 2 bases, and 8 bases lay between the germline ends. CDR3 region: CSARDRGTYEQYF. In DNA form, the CDR3 reads TGCAGTGCTAGAGATAGGGGGACCTACGAGCAGTACTTC.